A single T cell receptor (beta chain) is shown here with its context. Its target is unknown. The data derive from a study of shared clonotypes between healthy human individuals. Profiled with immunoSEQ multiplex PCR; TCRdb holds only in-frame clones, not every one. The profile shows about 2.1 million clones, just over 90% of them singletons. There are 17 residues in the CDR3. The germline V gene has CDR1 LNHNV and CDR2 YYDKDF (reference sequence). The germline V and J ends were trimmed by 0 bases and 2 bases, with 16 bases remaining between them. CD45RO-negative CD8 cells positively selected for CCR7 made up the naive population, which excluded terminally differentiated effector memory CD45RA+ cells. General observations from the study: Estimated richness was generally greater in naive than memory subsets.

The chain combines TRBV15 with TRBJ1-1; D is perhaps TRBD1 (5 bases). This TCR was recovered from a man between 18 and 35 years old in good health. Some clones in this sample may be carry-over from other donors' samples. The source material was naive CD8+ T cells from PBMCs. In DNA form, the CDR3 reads TGTGCCACCAGCAGAGACCCCCCGTGGGGGGAAAACACTGAAGCTTTCTTT. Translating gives CATSRDPPWGENTEAFF.